A selection of T cell receptor beta chains follows, all from one sample in a study of Tregs in tolerant kidney transplant recipients. Sequencing was performed with immunoSEQ multiplex PCR; in TCRdb, only in-frame clones are kept and a portion is missing. The sample lists under 95,000 clones, under 95% occurring once. The source was Tregs from blood, collected before the transplant. These receptors were obtained from a human donor who received a combined kidney and bone marrow transplant. The CDR3 runs from the conserved cysteine through the conserved F or W. The D gene is left open where the match is weak. Not every row has a clone size; where given, it reads once, few, many or a size class.

TRBJ1-1,NA,NA,TRBV19,15,CASVFLAGTNTEAFF,TGTGCCTCAGTCTTTTTGGCAGGGACGAACACTGAAGCTTTCTTT
TRBJ2-7,once,NA,TRBV5-1,14,CASTPAGSTGEQYF,TGCGCCAGCACCCCGGCGGGTAGTACGGGGGAGCAGTACTTC
TRBJ2-3,NA,NA,TRBV7-2,15,CASSPRDGVTDTQYF,TGTGCCAGCAGCCCCAGGGACGGGGTCACAGATACGCAGTATTTT
TRBJ2-7,NA,NA,TRBV6-6,16,CASSPSPTLGRGEQYF,TGTGCCAGCAGCCCCTCCCCGACCCTTGGGAGAGGGGAGCAGTACTTC
TRBJ2-2,NA,NA,TRBV7-9,15,CASSLGGVNTGELFF,TGTGCCAGCAGCTTAGGGGGGGTTAACACCGGGGAGCTGTTTTTT
TRBJ2-7,NA,NA,TRBV19,9,CASHLEQYF,TGTGCCAGTCACCTCGAGCAGTACTTC
TRBJ2-3,NA,NA,TRBV5-5,15,CASILGRSGADTQYF,TGTGCCAGCATCCTGGGGAGGAGTGGGGCAGATACGCAGTATTTT
TRBJ1-3,NA,NA,TRBV7-3,13,CASSSGPGNTIYF,TGTGCCAGCAGCTCCGGCCCTGGAAACACCATATATTTT
TRBJ1-4,NA,NA,TRBV6-5,14,CASSPGTSYEKLFF,TGTGCCAGCAGCCCCGGGACATCTTATGAAAAACTGTTTTTT
TRBJ1-1,once,NA,TRBV2,13,CASSPDANTEAFF,TGTGCCAGCAGTCCGGATGCGAACACTGAAGCTTTCTTT
TRBJ2-1,NA,TRBD1,TRBV6-6,16,CASSYYGTGHYNEQFF,TGTGCCAGCAGTTACTATGGGACAGGTCATTACAATGAGCAGTTCTTC
TRBJ2-7,NA,NA,TRBV5-4,16,CASSKGTDRSSYEQYF,TGTGCCAGCAGCAAGGGGACGGACAGAAGCTCCTACGAGCAGTACTTC
TRBJ2-1,NA,NA,TRBV7-3,13,CASSLTRNNEQFF,TGTGCCAGCAGCTTAACCAGAAACAATGAGCAGTTCTTC
TRBJ2-7,few,NA,TRBV19,13,CASSKEDFTEQYF,TGTGCCAGTAGTAAGGAGGATTTTACCGAGCAGTACTTC
TRBJ2-3,NA,TRBD1,TRBV4-1,16,CASSHPLGTGTDTQYF,TGCGCCAGCAGCCACCCCCTGGGGACAGGGACAGATACGCAGTATTTT
TRBJ1-2,NA,NA,TRBV28,13,CASTPHERSGYTF,TGTGCCAGCACCCCACACGAGAGGTCTGGCTACACCTTC
TRBJ2-7,NA,NA,TRBV11-3,12,CASSIHAYEQYF,TGTGCCAGCAGCATCCATGCCTACGAGCAGTACTTC
TRBJ2-6,NA,NA,TRBV4-2,17,CASSPGPRASGANVLTF,TGTGCCAGCAGCCCGGGTCCGAGAGCCTCTGGGGCCAACGTCCTGACTTTC
TRBJ2-2,NA,TRBD2,TRBV5-1,15,CASSLSSGSSGELFF,TGCGCCAGCAGCTTATCTAGCGGGAGTAGCGGGGAGCTGTTTTTT
TRBJ2-5,NA,NA,TRBV7-2,13,CASSLGHQETQYF,TGTGCCAGCAGCTTGGGACACCAAGAGACCCAGTACTTC
TRBJ1-1,NA,NA,TRBV4-1,20,CASSQSWAQAKGIRRTEAFF,TGCGCCAGCAGCCAATCGTGGGCCCAGGCGAAGGGGATAAGGAGAACTGAAGCTTTCTTT
TRBJ2-3,NA,TRBD2,TRBV10-2,15,CASGGTSGFTDTQYF,TGCGCCAGCGGGGGGACTAGCGGGTTCACAGATACGCAGTATTTT
TRBJ2-2,NA,TRBD1,TRBV7-9,15,CASSSGQVRAGELFF,TGTGCCAGCAGCTCAGGACAGGTTAGAGCCGGGGAGCTGTTTTTT
TRBJ1-1,NA,NA,TRBV7-9,14,CASSLASLAVEAFF,TGTGCCAGCAGCTTAGCTTCTCTGGCGGTTGAAGCTTTCTTT
TRBJ1-1,NA,NA,TRBV5-1,17,CASSLFWAGWGNTEAFF,TGCGCCAGCAGCTTGTTTTGGGCAGGGTGGGGGAACACTGAAGCTTTCTTT
TRBJ1-2,NA,NA,TRBV5-1,16,CASSLVDGGRHYGYTF,TGCGCCAGCAGCTTGGTTGACGGGGGCCGTCACTATGGCTACACCTTC
TRBJ1-1,NA,NA,TRBV5-1,15,CASSLDSLRDTEAFF,TGCGCCAGCAGCTTGGACAGCCTTAGGGACACTGAAGCTTTCTTT
TRBJ2-3,NA,TRBD2,TRBV4-1,17,CASSQGLAGGRTDTQYF,TGCGCCAGCAGCCAGGGACTAGCGGGAGGTCGTACAGATACGCAGTATTTT
TRBJ1-6,NA,TRBD1,TRBV5-6,19,CASSYTRTGKSSYNSPLHF,TGTGCCAGCAGCTACACTCGGACAGGGAAAAGCTCCTATAATTCACCCCTCCACTTT
TRBJ2-1,NA,TRBD1,TRBV6-5,13,CASGDSLYNEQFF,TGTGCCAGCGGGGACAGTCTCTACAATGAGCAGTTCTTC
TRBJ1-1,NA,NA,TRBV6-5,13,CASSPRWNTEAFF,TGTGCCAGCAGCCCACGATGGAACACTGAAGCTTTCTTT
TRBJ2-1,once,TRBD2,TRBV5-4,17,CASSETSGSFIRNEQFF,TGTGCCAGCAGCGAAACTAGCGGGAGCTTCATACGTAATGAGCAGTTCTTC
TRBJ2-3,NA,TRBD2,TRBV9,16,CASSSPSGSLADTQYF,TGTGCCAGCAGCTCACCTAGCGGGAGTCTCGCAGATACGCAGTATTTT
TRBJ1-1,NA,NA,TRBV4-2,15,CASSRPETGATEAFF,TGTGCCAGCAGCCGACCCGAGACAGGCGCTACTGAAGCTTTCTTT
TRBJ1-5,NA,NA,TRBV6-6,15,CASRLNAGGNQPQHF,TGTGCCAGCAGACTTAACGCAGGGGGCAATCAGCCCCAGCATTTT
TRBJ2-7,NA,NA,TRBV7-9,11,CASSPFYEQYF,TGTGCCAGCAGCCCGTTCTACGAGCAGTACTTC
TRBJ2-7,once,TRBD1,TRBV5-4,15,CASSLEQGATYEQYF,TGTGCCAGCAGCTTGGAACAGGGGGCTACCTACGAGCAGTACTTC